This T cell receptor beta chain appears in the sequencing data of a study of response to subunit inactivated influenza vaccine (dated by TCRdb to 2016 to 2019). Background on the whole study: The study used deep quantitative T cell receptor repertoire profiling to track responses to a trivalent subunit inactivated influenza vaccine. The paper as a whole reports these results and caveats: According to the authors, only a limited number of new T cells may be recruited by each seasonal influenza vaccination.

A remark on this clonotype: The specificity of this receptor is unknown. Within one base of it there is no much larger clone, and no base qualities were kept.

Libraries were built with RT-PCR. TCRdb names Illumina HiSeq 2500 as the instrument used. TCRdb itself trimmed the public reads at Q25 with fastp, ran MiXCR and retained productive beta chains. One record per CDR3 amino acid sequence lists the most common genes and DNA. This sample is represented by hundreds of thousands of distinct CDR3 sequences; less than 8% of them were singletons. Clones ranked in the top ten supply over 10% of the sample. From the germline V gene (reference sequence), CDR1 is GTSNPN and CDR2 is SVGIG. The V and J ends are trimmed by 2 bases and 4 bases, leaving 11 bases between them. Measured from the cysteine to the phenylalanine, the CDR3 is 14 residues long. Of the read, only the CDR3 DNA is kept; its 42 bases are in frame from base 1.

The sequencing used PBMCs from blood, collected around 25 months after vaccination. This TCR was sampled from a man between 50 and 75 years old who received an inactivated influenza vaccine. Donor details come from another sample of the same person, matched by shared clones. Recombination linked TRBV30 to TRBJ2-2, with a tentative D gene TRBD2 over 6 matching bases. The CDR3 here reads CAWSRTGGTGELFF. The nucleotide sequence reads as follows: TGTGCCTGGAGTAGGACCGGGGGCACCGGGGAGCTGTTTTTT.